Presented here are 18 T cell receptor beta chains from one specimen sequenced in a study of regulatory T cells in long-lasting Graves disease. TCR beta libraries were built with iRepertoire HTBI primers and Arm-PCR of CDR3 regions. TCRdb re-derived calls from the multiplex PCR reads in MiXCR, one entry per CDR3 protein. The sample lists roughly 450,000 distinct CDR3 sequences, about 20% occurring once. This sample's time point: persistent/refractory GD, antithyroid drugs over 5 years with positive TRAb. The TCR library used RNA extracted from PBMCs. Sequenced here: peripheral blood mononuclear cells (PBMCs), sampled when the disease was refractory, from a patient treated with antithyroid drugs. The receptors were sampled from a female donor with Graves disease.

This clonotype appeared many times. V usage is TRBV28 and J usage is TRBJ1-1; D call uncertain. V gave up 6 bases and J gave up 7 bases, with 9 bases separating them. Germline CDR1 and CDR2: MDHEN and SYDVKM. This CDR3 is built from 11 residues. The CDR3 region is CASSRRLEAFF. In nucleotides, the CDR3 is TGTGCCAGCAGCAGGAGACTTGAAGCTTTCTTT.

In its sample, this clonotype was seen many times. The CDR3, as DNA: TGTGCCAGCAGCCCCTTGGTCACCGGGGAGCTGTTTTTT. It yields the protein CASSPLVTGELFF. The chain uses TRBV7-3 and TRBJ2-2; no clear D gene. This CDR3 is 13 amino acids long. The V gene lost 5 bases and the J gene lost 4 bases, with 8 bases spanning the gap. CDR1 SGHTA and CDR2 FQGTGA come from the germline V gene.

This clonotype was counted a few times. The J gene is TRBJ1-5, the V gene TRBV15; no firm D call. Trimming removed 0 bases from V and 11 bases from J, with 11 bases in between. This CDR3 region has 13 residues. CDR1 is LNHNV and CDR2 is YYDKDF in the germline V gene (reference sequence). The CDR3 region is CATSRDRWASQHF. DNA for the CDR3: TGTGCCACCAGCAGAGATCGCTGGGCCTCCCAGCATTTT. Variable domain in full (rest from reference TRBV15 and TRBJ1-5): DAMVIQNPRYQVTQFGKPVTLSCSQTLNHNVMYWYQQKSSQAPKLLFHYYDKDFNNEADTPDNFQSRRPNTSFCFLDIRSPGLGDTAMYLCATSRDRWASQHFGDGTRLSIL.

The chain combines TRBV20-1 with TRBJ2-5, with TRBD1 identical over 7 bases. Trimming at V came to 4 bases and at J to 5 bases, leaving 7 bases not matched to a gene. The CDR3 is 13 residues long. Germline V gene sequence: CDR1 DFQATT, CDR2 SNEGSKA (reference sequence). CDR3 nucleotide sequence: TGCAGTGCTAATACAGGGGTCAGTGAGACCCAGTACTTC. This gives the protein CSANTGVSETQYF.

This clonotype was counted a few times. The chain links TRBV7-2 to TRBJ2-7, with D tentatively TRBD2 (5 bases). V was cut by 7 bases and J by 0 bases, with 16 bases left in between. Per the germline V gene, CDR1 is SGHTA and CDR2 is FQGNSA. The CDR3 length is 15 residues. The CDR3 here is CASKGDPLGSYEQYF. The CDR3 nucleotides are TGTGCCAGCAAGGGAGACCCCCTCGGCTCCTACGAGCAGTACTTC.

In the case of this clonotype: With a much larger clone just one base away, this may be a read error. The rearrangement uses TRBV28 and TRBJ2-6; D is tentatively TRBD1 or TRBD2 (5 bases each). The CDR3 runs to 14 residues. In germline, CDR1 is MDHEN, CDR2 SYDVKM. The CDR3 protein is CVSSLALYQGVLTF. The CDR3 nucleotides read TGTGTCAGCAGTTTAGCGCTCTACCAGGGCGTCCTGACTTTC.

The V call is TRBV27, the J call TRBJ1-2; D remains unclear. The V gene's germline CDR1 is MNHEY and CDR2 SMNVEV (reference sequence). The V gene lost 0 bases and the J gene lost 0 bases, with 8 bases spanning the gap. CDR3 length equals 15 residues. The CDR3 loop reads CASSLSPWPNYGYTF. In nucleotides, the CDR3 is TGTGCCAGCAGTTTATCCCCATGGCCTAACTATGGCTACACCTTC.

This CDR3 reads CATSSPGVPGGNTF. The CDR3 bases are TGTGCCACCAGCAGTCCCGGCGTCCCAGGTGGGAACACCTTC. This rearrangement joins TRBV15 to TRBJ1-2; D is uncertain. V was clipped by 3 bases and J by 12 bases, with 20 bases between them. The CDR3 runs to 14 residues. CDR1 and CDR2 (germline): LNHNV, YYDKDF (reference sequence).

The chain carries TRBV20-1 and TRBJ2-7, with 12 bases aligning to TRBD2. The junction had 5 bases not matched to a gene; V was cut back by 4 bases and J by 4 bases. CDR3 length: 14 amino acids. CDR1 is DFQATT and CDR2 is SNEGSKA in the germline V gene (reference sequence). CDR3 in DNA: TGCAGTGCTATCGGACTAGCGGGAAAGTACGAGCAGTACTTC. This gives the protein CSAIGLAGKYEQYF.

This clonotype showed up many times. Sequence at one end of the junction differs from germline and may be a read error. The J gene is TRBJ2-5, the V gene TRBV20-1; D gene uncertain. Germline-derived CDR1 and CDR2 are DFQATT and SNEGSKA (reference sequence). There are 12 residues in the CDR3. Here the CDR3 reads CSAGEPQETQYF. The CDR3 DNA follows: TGCAGTGCTGGAGAGCCCCAGGAGACCCAGTACTTC.

The chain combines TRBV11-2 with TRBJ2-5; the D gene is possibly TRBD2 (5 bases). The better agreement between TRBJ2-1 and the DNA end casts doubt on the J call. This CDR3 region has 16 residues. Germline V gene lookup returns CDR1 SGHAT and CDR2 FQNNGV. The chain's CDR3 is CASSLDRDSAHNEQFF. Here the CDR3 DNA reads TGTGCCAGCAGCTTAGATCGGGATAGCGCCCACAATGAGCAGTTCTTC.

This clonotype has a count of ten or more. The chain is built from TRBV27 and TRBJ1-5; perhaps TRBD1 as D (5 bases). CDR3 length equals 15 residues. CDR1 and CDR2 (germline): MNHEY, SMNVEV (reference sequence). The V gene lost 3 bases and the J gene lost 4 bases, with 13 bases spanning the gap. In DNA, the CDR3 is TGTGCCAGCAGTTTCGCAGGGTCCCAAAATCAGCCCCAGCATTTT. Translating gives CASSFAGSQNQPQHF.

As for this clonotype: A much larger clone sits a single nucleotide away, making a read error possible. As the CDR3 is not closed by the conserved phenylalanine or tryptophan, this likely results from a read error. CDR3: CASSSGGGYTL. The CDR3 coding sequence is TGTGCCAGCAGTTCAGGAGGTGGCTACACCCTC. J is TRBJ1-2 and V is TRBV6-5; D uncertain. CDR3 length equals 11 residues. The V end lost 4 bases, the J end lost 7 bases, and 7 bases lay between the germline ends. Germline V gives CDR1 MNHEY, CDR2 SVGAGI.

This clonotype was counted between two and nine times. The chain has TRBV7-6 and TRBJ2-7; TRBD1 aligns across 11 bases. The germline V gene has CDR1 SGHVS and CDR2 FNYEAQ. V gave up 1 base and J gave up 2 bases; unmatched junction bases: 4. This CDR3 is 16 amino acids long. In DNA form, the CDR3 reads TGTGCCAGCAGCTTAGGACCGGGACAGGGGGCCTACGAGCAGTACTTC. Translating it yields CASSLGPGQGAYEQYF.

This clonotype was observed many times. One junction end does not reproduce the germline sequence, and a read error may be involved. The rearrangement joins TRBV2 to TRBJ2-5; 12 nucleotides match TRBD1. The germline gives CDR1 SNHLY, CDR2 FYNNEI. This CDR3 contains 15 residues. In nucleotides, the CDR3 is TGTGCCAGCAGTAAAGGGACAGGGGGCCAAGAGATCCAGTACTTC. Its protein product is CASSKGTGGQEIQYF.

Note on this clonotype: In this CDR3 the conserved last residue, phenylalanine or tryptophan, is missing, so a read error is likely. The CDR3, as DNA: TGTGCCAGCAGTGAATCCACGGCTGGCTACACCCTC. Translated, it gives CASSESTAGYTL. The J gene is TRBJ1-2, the V gene TRBV25-1; D not certain. The CDR3 length is 12 residues. Germline CDR1 is MGHDK and CDR2 is SYGVNS. V lost 1 base and J lost 7, with 7 bases in between.

This clonotype was counted ten times or more. A read error may produce the germline difference seen at one junction end. The V gene is TRBV2, the J gene TRBJ2-1, with TRBD2 matching over 8 bases. In germline, CDR1 is SNHLY, CDR2 FYNNEI. The length of the CDR3 is 13 residues. CDR3 DNA: TGCCTTGTAGCGGGACTGAACTACAATGAGCAGTTCTTC. Amino acids: CLVAGLNYNEQFF. The complete variable domain, with remaining parts taken from reference TRBV2 and TRBJ2-1, reads EPEVTQTPSHQVTQMGQEVILRCVPISNHLYFYWYRQILGQKVEFLVSFYNNEISEKSEIFDDQFSVERPDGSNFTLKIRSTKLEDSAMYFCLVAGLNYNEQFFGPGTRLTVL.

This chain uses TRBV6-2 or TRBV6-3 with TRBJ1-5; no clear D. The CDR3 extends over 15 amino acids. Trimming removed 5 bases at V and 0 bases at J, with 11 bases between. The germline V gene has CDR1 MNHEY and CDR2 SVGEGT. The CDR3 is CASSVVRNSNQPQHF. The CDR3 DNA reads TGTGCCAGCAGTGTCGTCAGGAATAGCAATCAGCCCCAGCATTTT.